The sequence of this TCR beta chain was determined in a study of technical replicates of blood from a handful of donors. Profiling relied on immunoSEQ multiplex PCR, and the TCRdb table lists in-frame clones only, not all of them. The sample holds 80,000 or so clones, roughly 94% seen once. The V gene lost 1 base and the J gene lost 5 bases, with 11 bases spanning the gap. CDR3 length: 13 amino acids. CDR1 and CDR2 from the germline V gene are GTSNPN and SVGIG (reference sequence). This chain uses TRBV30 with TRBJ2-5; maybe TRBD1 (6 bases). The receptor was derived from a human donor in good health. The sequenced material came from T cells isolated from PBMCs. The CDR3, as DNA: TGTGCCTGGAGTGGGGGGCCTGGGGAGACCCAGTACTTC. This codes for CAWSGGPGETQYF. Using reference TRBV30 and TRBJ2-5 for the parts outside the CDR3, the full variable domain is SQTIHQWPATLVQPVGSPLSLECTVEGTSNPNLYWYRQAAGRGLQLLFYSVGIGQISSEVPQNLSASRPQDRQFILSSKKLLLSDSGFYLCAWSGGPGETQYFGPGTRLLVL.